One TCR beta chain is described in this entry. This clonotype was detected once. Its recognized antigen is unknown. Base qualities are missing; no much larger clone stands one base away. One read is thin evidence. The CDR3 has 13 amino acids, counting the end cysteine and phenylalanine. Left in the record is the CDR3 DNA by itself, 39 bases read in frame from the first base. CDR1 DFQATT and CDR2 SNEGSKA were looked up in the germline V gene (reference sequence). Trimming at the junction amounts to 4 bases on V and 1 base on J, and the germline ends lie 10 bases apart. RNA was extracted using the RNeasy kit, and roughly 0.5 to 1 microgram was reverse transcribed with random hexamers. TCR beta CDR3 regions were amplified with the immunoSEQ multiplex PCR assay covering 54 Vbeta and 13 Jbeta segments. PCR amplification bias was corrected using a synthetic template baseline for primer optimization and computational correction. On the authors' methods: Reads were annotated to V, D and J genes according to IMGT and were analyzed with immunoSEQ Analyzer, with only productive sequences retained. Clonality was computed as one minus Shannon entropy normalized by log2 of the number of productive unique sequences. For each patient and control, public and private clones were evaluated among the 100 most prevalent clones. A clone was defined as Susac-specific if it was absent from the healthy and MS cohorts, from roughly 980 published viral clones and from other ImmuneACCESS disease sequences. The public reads were reanalyzed by TCRdb: fastp trimming at Q25, MiXCR alignment, in-frame beta chains only. Every entry covers one CDR3 protein and lists the most common genes and DNA from its rows. Clone size and V and J calls follow TCRdb, not the original study. In all, the sample holds 120,000 to 150,000 distinct CDR3 sequences, and approximately 95% of those were seen once. The biggest ten clones account for about 0.11% of the sample.

This record comes from a study of CD8 T cells in Susac syndrome (dated by TCRdb to the late 2010s). For context, the study as a whole: Repertoire sequencing was used to test whether CD8+ T cell activation and differentiation in Susac syndrome was antigen driven.

High-throughput TCR beta sequencing profiled peripheral blood CD8+ and CD4+ T cells from healthy donors, Susac syndrome patients and multiple sclerosis patients. Multiple sclerosis controls were treatment-naive patients with stable or active relapsing-remitting disease fulfilling revised McDonald criteria. Bulk CD8+ and CD4+ T cells were purified by magnetic negative isolation, while CD8+ TEMRA cells were enriched using FACS. Blood was drawn into EDTA tubes, processed within 24 hours, and PBMCs were isolated by density gradient centrifugation. PBMCs destined for TCR sequencing were cryopreserved in liquid nitrogen and later thawed in a 37 °C water bath. Purity of sorted or isolated CD4+, CD8+ and CD8+ TEMRA cells was at least 90%. Broader findings and caveats from the paper: The number of individuals in the TCR sequencing and HLA analysis was acknowledged as relatively small.

This clonotype originated in a human donor with multiple sclerosis. The chain employs TRBV20-1 and TRBJ2-5; the D gene remains uncertain. Sequencing input: CD4+ T cells from PBMCs. Here the CDR3 is given as CSAKRTTQETQYF. DNA sequence: TGCAGTGCTAAACGGACGACCCAAGAGACCCAGTACTTC.